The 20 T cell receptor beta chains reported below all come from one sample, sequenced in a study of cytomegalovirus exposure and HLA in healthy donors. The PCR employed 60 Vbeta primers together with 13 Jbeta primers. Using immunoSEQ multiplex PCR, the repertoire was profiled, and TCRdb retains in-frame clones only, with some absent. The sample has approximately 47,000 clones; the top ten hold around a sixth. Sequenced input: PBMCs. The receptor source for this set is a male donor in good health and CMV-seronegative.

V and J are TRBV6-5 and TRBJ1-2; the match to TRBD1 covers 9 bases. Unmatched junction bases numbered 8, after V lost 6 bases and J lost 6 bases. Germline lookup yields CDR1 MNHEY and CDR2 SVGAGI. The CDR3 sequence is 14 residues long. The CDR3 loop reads CASRYRDRENGYTF. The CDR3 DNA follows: TGTGCCAGCAGATACCGGGACAGGGAAAATGGCTACACCTTC.

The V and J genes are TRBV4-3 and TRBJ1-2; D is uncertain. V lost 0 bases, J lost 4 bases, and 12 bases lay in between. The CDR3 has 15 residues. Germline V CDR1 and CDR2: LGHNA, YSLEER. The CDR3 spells CASSQEPARLYGYTF. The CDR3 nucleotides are TGCGCCAGCAGCCAAGAGCCTGCCAGGCTCTATGGCTACACCTTC.

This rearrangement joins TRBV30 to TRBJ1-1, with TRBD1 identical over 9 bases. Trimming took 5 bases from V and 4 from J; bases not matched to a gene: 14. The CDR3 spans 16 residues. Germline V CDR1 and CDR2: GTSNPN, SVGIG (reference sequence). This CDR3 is CAWSRGTGKASTEAFF. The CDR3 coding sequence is TGTGCCTGGTCTCGGGGGACAGGGAAAGCTAGCACTGAAGCTTTCTTT.

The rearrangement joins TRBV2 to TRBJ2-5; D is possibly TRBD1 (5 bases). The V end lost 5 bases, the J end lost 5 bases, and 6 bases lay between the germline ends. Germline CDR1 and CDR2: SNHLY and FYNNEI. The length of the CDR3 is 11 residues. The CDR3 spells CASSPGETQYF. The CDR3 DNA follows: TGTGCCAGCAGTCCAGGGGAGACCCAGTACTTC.

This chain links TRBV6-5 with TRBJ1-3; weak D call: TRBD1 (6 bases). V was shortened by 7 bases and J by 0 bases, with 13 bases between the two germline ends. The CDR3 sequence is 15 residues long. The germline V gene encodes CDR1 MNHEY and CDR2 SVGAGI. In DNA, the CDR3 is TGTGCCAGCACTCCAGGACAGAACTCTGGAAACACCATATATTTT. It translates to CASTPGQNSGNTIYF.

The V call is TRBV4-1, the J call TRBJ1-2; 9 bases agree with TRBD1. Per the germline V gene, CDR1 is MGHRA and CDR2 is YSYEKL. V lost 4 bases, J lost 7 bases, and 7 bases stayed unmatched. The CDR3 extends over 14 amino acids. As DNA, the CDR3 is TGCGCCAGCAGCCGTCCCGGGACAGGGTCTGGCTACACCTTC. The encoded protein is CASSRPGTGSGYTF.

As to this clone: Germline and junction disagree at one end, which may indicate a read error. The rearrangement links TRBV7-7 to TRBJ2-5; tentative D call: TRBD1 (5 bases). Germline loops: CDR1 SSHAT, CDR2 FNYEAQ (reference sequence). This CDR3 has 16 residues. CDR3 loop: CASSSGAARLQETQYF. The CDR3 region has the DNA TGTGCTAGCAGCTCTGGGGCGGCTAGATTACAAGAGACCCAGTACTTC.

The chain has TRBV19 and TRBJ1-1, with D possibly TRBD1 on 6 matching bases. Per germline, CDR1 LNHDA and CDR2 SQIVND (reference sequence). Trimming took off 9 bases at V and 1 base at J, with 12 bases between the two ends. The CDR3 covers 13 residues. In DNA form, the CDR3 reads TGTGCCAGCCACCCCAGGGGGAACACTGAAGCTTTCTTT. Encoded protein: CASHPRGNTEAFF.

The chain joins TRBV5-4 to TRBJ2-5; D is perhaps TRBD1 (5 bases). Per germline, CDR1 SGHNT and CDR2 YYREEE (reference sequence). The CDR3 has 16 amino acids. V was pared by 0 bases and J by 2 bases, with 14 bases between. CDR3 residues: CASSLDPTRVQETQYF. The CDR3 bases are TGTGCCAGCAGCTTGGATCCGACCAGGGTTCAAGAGACCCAGTACTTC.

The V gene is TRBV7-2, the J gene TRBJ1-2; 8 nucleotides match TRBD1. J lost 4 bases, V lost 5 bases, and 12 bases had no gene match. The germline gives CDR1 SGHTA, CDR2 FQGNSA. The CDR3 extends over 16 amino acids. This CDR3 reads CASSLVGGQGFYGYTF. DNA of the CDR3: TGTGCCAGCAGCCTAGTAGGAGGACAGGGATTCTATGGCTACACCTTC.

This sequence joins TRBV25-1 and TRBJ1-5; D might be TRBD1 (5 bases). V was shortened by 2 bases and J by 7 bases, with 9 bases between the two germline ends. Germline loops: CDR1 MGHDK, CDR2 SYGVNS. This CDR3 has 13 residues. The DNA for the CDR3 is TGTGCCAGCAGTGAAGGGGCCCGGCAGCCCCAGCATTTT. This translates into CASSEGARQPQHF.

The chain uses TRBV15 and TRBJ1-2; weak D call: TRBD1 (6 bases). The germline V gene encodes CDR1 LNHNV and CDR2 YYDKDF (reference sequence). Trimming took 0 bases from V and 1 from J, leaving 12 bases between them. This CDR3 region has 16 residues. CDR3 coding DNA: TGTGCCACCAGCAGAGATTTAACAGGGCTTAACTATGGCTACACCTTC. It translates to CATSRDLTGLNYGYTF.

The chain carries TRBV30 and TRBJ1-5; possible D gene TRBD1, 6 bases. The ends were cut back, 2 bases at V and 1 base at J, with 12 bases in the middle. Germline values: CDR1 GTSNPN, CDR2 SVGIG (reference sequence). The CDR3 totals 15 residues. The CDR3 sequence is CAWSTGQLSNQPQHF. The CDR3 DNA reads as TGTGCCTGGAGTACTGGACAGCTAAGCAATCAGCCCCAGCATTTT.

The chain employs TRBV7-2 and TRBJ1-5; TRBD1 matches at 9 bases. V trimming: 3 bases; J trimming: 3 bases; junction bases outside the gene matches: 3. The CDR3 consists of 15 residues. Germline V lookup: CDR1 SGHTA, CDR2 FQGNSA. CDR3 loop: CASSFTGGNNQPQHF. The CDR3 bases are TGTGCCAGCAGCTTCACAGGGGGCAACAATCAGCCCCAGCATTTT.

CDR3 sequence reads: CASSLAENQPQHF. The DNA for the CDR3 is TGCGCCAGCAGCTTGGCTGAGAATCAGCCCCAGCATTTT. The chain couples TRBV5-1 to TRBJ1-5; D is unresolved. Germline CDR1 SGHRS, CDR2 YFSETQ. Trimming shortened V by 0 bases and J by 4 bases, and 5 bases separated the two germline ends. The CDR3 totals 13 residues.

In nucleotides, the CDR3 is TGCGCCAGCAGCGGTACAGGGGGTAAGAACACTGAAGCTTTCTTT. Residues: CASSGTGGKNTEAFF. The rearrangement links TRBV5-1 to TRBJ1-1; TRBD1 aligns across 8 bases. Germline lookup yields CDR1 SGHRS and CDR2 YFSETQ. V was pared by 4 bases and J by 1 base, with 6 bases of the junction left unmatched. The CDR3 is 15 amino acids. The entire variable domain, with the rest obtained from reference TRBV5-1 and TRBJ1-1, is as follows: KAGVTQTPRYLIKTRGQQVTLSCSPISGHRSVSWYQQTPGQGLQFLFEYFSETQRNKGNFPGRFSGRQFSNSRSEMNVSTLELGDSALYLCASSGTGGKNTEAFFGQGTRLTVV.

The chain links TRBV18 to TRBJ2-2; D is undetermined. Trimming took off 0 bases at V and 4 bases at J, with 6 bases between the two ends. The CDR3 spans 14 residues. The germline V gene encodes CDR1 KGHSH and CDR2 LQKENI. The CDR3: CASSPPASTGELFF. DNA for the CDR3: TGTGCCAGCTCACCACCGGCCAGCACCGGGGAGCTGTTTTTT.

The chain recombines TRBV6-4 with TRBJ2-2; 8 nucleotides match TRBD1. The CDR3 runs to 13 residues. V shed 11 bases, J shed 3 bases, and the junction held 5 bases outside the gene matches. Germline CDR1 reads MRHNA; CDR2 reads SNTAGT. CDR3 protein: CAAGTGDTGELFF. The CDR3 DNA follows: TGTGCCGCGGGGACAGGCGACACCGGGGAGCTGTTTTTT.

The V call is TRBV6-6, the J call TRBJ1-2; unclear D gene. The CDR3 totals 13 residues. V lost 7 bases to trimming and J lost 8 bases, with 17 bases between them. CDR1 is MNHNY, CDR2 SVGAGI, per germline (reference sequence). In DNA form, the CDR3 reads TGTGCCAGCACCCCGAACGAGGATGTCGGCTACACCTTC. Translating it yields CASTPNEDVGYTF.

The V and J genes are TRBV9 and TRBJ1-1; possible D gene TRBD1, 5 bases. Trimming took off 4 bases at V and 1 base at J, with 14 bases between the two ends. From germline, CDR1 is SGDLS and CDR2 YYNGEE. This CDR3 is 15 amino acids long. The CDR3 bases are TGTGCCAGCAGCCCTACGGGACTAAGGAACACTGAAGCTTTCTTT. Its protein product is CASSPTGLRNTEAFF.